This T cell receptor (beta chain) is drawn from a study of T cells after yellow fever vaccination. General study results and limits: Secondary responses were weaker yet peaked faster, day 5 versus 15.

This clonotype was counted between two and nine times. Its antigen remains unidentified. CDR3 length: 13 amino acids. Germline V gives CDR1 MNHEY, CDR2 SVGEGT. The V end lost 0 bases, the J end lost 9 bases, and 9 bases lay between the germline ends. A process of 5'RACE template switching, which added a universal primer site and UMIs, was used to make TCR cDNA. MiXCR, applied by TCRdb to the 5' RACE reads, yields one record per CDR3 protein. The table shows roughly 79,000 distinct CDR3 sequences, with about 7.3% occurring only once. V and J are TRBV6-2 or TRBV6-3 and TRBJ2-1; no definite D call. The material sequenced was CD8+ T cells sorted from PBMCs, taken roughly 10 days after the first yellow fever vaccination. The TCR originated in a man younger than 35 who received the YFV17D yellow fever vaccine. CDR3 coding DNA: TGTGCCAGCAGTTACTCCGGGTCGGCTGAGCAGTTCTTC. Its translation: CASSYSGSAEQFF.